Each of the 24 T cell receptor beta chains below was sequenced from the same sample in a study of T cell responses to AZD1222 COVID-19 vaccine. Measured with immunoSEQ multiplex PCR; TCRdb has only the in-frame clones, and not every one. The sample holds around 160,000 clones; 85% to 95% are singletons and the top ten take 1.5% to 2%. Sequenced here: peripheral blood, sampled on day 0 of AZD1222 vaccination. The receptors were sampled from an adult in good health.

This CDR3 is CASRQGLLAKNIQYF. The CDR3 DNA reads as TGTGCCAGTAGACAGGGGCTGCTAGCCAAAAACATTCAGTACTTC. The chain is built from TRBV19 and TRBJ2-4; 7 positions agree with TRBD1. With V trimmed by 6 bases and J by 0 bases, 5 bases remained unmatched. The CDR3 is 15 residues long. Germline lookup yields CDR1 LNHDA and CDR2 SQIVND (reference sequence).

The rearrangement joins TRBV6-5 to TRBJ1-4; D gene ambiguous. Germline CDR1 and CDR2: MNHEY and SVGAGI. The length of the CDR3 is 13 residues. Trimming shortened V by 3 bases and J by 8 bases, and 10 bases separated the two germline ends. CDR3 nucleotides: TGTGCCAGCAGTTATGGGATCGGGGAAAAACTGTTTTTT. Its protein is CASSYGIGEKLFF.

The chain uses TRBV3-1 (or the pseudogene TRBV3-2) and TRBJ2-3; unclear D gene. Germline-derived CDR1 and CDR2 are LGHDT and YNNKEL (reference sequence). This CDR3 has 16 amino acids. The ends were cut back, 0 bases at V and 1 base at J, with 11 bases in the middle. The CDR3: CASSQDIAVGTDTQYF. In DNA, the CDR3 is TGTGCCAGCAGCCAAGATATTGCAGTCGGCACAGATACGCAGTATTTT.

J is TRBJ1-1 and V is TRBV6-6; D is perhaps TRBD1 (5 bases). The CDR3 runs to 13 residues. Germline lookup yields CDR1 MNHNY and CDR2 SVGAGI (reference sequence). Trimming removed 6 bases at V and 0 bases at J, with 8 bases between. The chain's CDR3 is CASSRQMNTEAFF. In DNA, the CDR3 is TGTGCCAGCAGCCGACAGATGAACACTGAAGCTTTCTTT.

The chain is built from TRBV5-1 and TRBJ2-3; D might be TRBD2 (5 bases). The V end lost 10 bases, the J end lost 8 bases, and 8 bases lay between the germline ends. Germline V CDR1 and CDR2: SGHRS, YFSETQ. The CDR3 consists of 9 residues. The CDR3 sequence: CAFGSTQYF. DNA of the CDR3: TGCGCCTTTGGGAGTACGCAGTATTTT.

The gene calls are TRBV28 and TRBJ1-5; possibly TRBD1 for D (5 bases). This CDR3 contains 14 residues. Trimming removed 4 bases at V and 7 bases at J, with 14 bases between. Germline CDR1 and CDR2: MDHEN and SYDVKM. CDR3 in amino acids: CASSSPGAGQPQHF. The CDR3 DNA is TGTGCCAGCAGTTCTCCCGGGGCGGGGCAGCCCCAGCATTTT.

This rearrangement joins TRBV19 to TRBJ1-5; 10 nucleotides line up with TRBD1. Trimming took 5 bases from V and 3 from J; bases not matched to a gene: 4. The CDR3 is made up of 15 amino acids. The germline CDR1 and CDR2 sequences are LNHDA and SQIVND (reference sequence). Here the CDR3 DNA reads TGTGCCAGTAGTCGGGACAGGGGCTTCAATCAGCCCCAGCATTTT. Its translation is CASSRDRGFNQPQHF.

The V gene is TRBV5-1, the J gene TRBJ2-5; D may be TRBD1 (7 bases). With 1 base removed from V and 2 bases from J, the gap between germline ends came to 12 bases. Germline CDR1 reads SGHRS; CDR2 reads YFSETQ. The CDR3 contains 15 residues. DNA for the CDR3: TGCGCCAGCAGCTTGTTGCCAGGGGGGCAAGAGACCCAGTACTTC. Residues: CASSLLPGGQETQYF.

This clone was seen only a few times. The chain employs TRBV9 and TRBJ1-1; D not resolved. V was trimmed by 0 bases and J by 0 bases, leaving 9 bases between them. CDR3 size: 15 residues. Germline V lookup: CDR1 SGDLS, CDR2 YYNGEE. CDR3 DNA: TGTGCCAGCAGCGTAGACGACACCTTGAACACTGAAGCTTTCTTT. This codes for CASSVDDTLNTEAFF. Combining the CDR3 with reference TRBV9 and TRBJ1-1 gives the whole variable domain DSGVTQTPKHLITATGQRVTLRCSPRSGDLSVYWYQQSLDQGLQFLIQYYNGEERAKGNILERFSAQQFPDLHSELNLSSLELGDSALYFCASSVDDTLNTEAFFGQGTRLTVV.

This clone was found a few times. The chain joins TRBV6-5 to TRBJ1-1; TRBD1 might be the D (5 bases). The CDR3 is made up of 13 amino acids. Trimming took off 6 bases at V and 1 base at J, with 9 bases between the two ends. Looked up from germline, CDR1 is MNHEY and CDR2 is SVGAGI. CDR3 region: CASRQDWNTEAFF. In DNA, the CDR3 is TGTGCCAGCAGACAGGACTGGAACACTGAAGCTTTCTTT.

The CDR3 DNA sequence: TGCGCCAGCAGCATGACAGGGGGAACCTACAATGAGCAGTTCTTC. It encodes CASSMTGGTYNEQFF. This chain joins TRBV5-1 and TRBJ2-1; TRBD1 agrees at 9 bases. CDR3 size: 15 residues. CDR1 and CDR2 from the germline V gene are SGHRS and YFSETQ. V shed 4 bases and J 2 bases; nucleotides not matched to a gene: 4.

V gene TRBV5-1 combines with J gene TRBJ1-5; D is possibly TRBD1 (5 bases). The length of the CDR3 is 15 residues. CDR1 is SGHRS, CDR2 YFSETQ, per germline. V was trimmed by 2 bases and J by 1 base, leaving 10 bases between them. CDR3: CASSFTGESNQPQHF. The CDR3 DNA follows: TGCGCCAGCAGCTTCACAGGTGAGAGCAATCAGCCCCAGCATTTT.

The chain employs TRBV30 and TRBJ1-1; TRBD1 aligns across 7 bases. The germline V gene has CDR1 GTSNPN and CDR2 SVGIG (reference sequence). V gave up 3 bases and J gave up 0 bases; unmatched junction bases: 1. CDR3 length equals 13 residues. The CDR3 spells CAWRGQLNTEAFF. The CDR3 DNA follows: TGTGCCTGGAGGGGACAGTTGAACACTGAAGCTTTCTTT.

The CDR3 protein is CASSYTSGNTEAFF. CDR3 coding DNA: TGTGCCAGCAGTTATACGAGCGGCAACACTGAAGCTTTCTTT. J is TRBJ1-1 and V is TRBV6-5; unclear D gene. The V end lost 3 bases, the J end lost 2 bases, and 10 bases lay between the germline ends. The CDR3 covers 14 residues. Germline assignment: CDR1 MNHEY and CDR2 SVGAGI.

This clone has more than one count but fewer than ten. The V and J genes are TRBV7-9 and TRBJ1-1, with TRBD1 matching 8 bases. The germline CDR1 and CDR2 sequences are SEHNR and FQNEAQ (reference sequence). There are 14 residues in the CDR3. With V trimmed by 7 bases and J by 4 bases, 8 bases remained unmatched. This chain's CDR3 is CASTLHGQGTEAFF. The CDR3 coding sequence is TGTGCCAGCACCCTACATGGACAGGGCACTGAAGCTTTCTTT.

The chain employs TRBV7-2 and TRBJ1-3; D remains ambiguous. CDR3 size: 15 residues. V was shortened by 2 bases and J by 4 bases, with 12 bases between the two germline ends. Germline V CDR1 and CDR2: SGHTA, FQGNSA. The CDR3 DNA follows: TGTGCCAGCAGCTTATCCCGGGCCTTGGGAAACACCATATATTTT. Translating it yields CASSLSRALGNTIYF.

The rearrangement joins TRBV7-2 to TRBJ2-3, with D perhaps TRBD2 (5 bases). Trimming took 5 bases from V and 3 from J, leaving 15 bases between them. Germline loops: CDR1 SGHTA, CDR2 FQGNSA. The CDR3 is 15 amino acids. The CDR3 here is CASSPWSPGTDTQYF. CDR3 DNA: TGTGCCAGCAGCCCCTGGAGCCCGGGGACAGATACGCAGTATTTT.

This chain links TRBV18 with TRBJ1-4; 12 bases are a match to TRBD1. This CDR3 region has 16 residues. With 2 bases clipped from V and 7 bases from J, the junction kept 5 bases outside the gene matches. Germline-derived CDR1 and CDR2 are KGHSH and LQKENI. CDR3 sequence: CASSPGTGGEVEKLFF. CDR3 DNA sequence: TGTGCCAGCTCACCAGGGACAGGGGGCGAAGTTGAAAAACTGTTTTTT.

The gene calls are TRBV7-9 and TRBJ2-1, with TRBD1 matching over 8 bases. The germline gives CDR1 SEHNR, CDR2 FQNEAQ (reference sequence). The V and J ends lost 4 bases and 5 bases, in that order; junction bases with no gene match: 7. The CDR3 consists of 15 residues. The CDR3 protein is CASSSGTGNDNEQFF. The CDR3 bases are TGTGCCAGCAGCTCCGGGACAGGAAACGACAATGAGCAGTTCTTC. The full variable domain, completed using reference TRBV7-9 and TRBJ2-1, is DTGVSQNPRHKITKRGQNVTFRCDPISEHNRLYWYRQTLGQGPEFLTYFQNEAQLEKSRLLSDRFSAERPKGSFSTLEIQRTEQGDSAMYLCASSSGTGNDNEQFFGPGTRLTVL.

The V and J genes are TRBV11-1 and TRBJ1-1, with D unclear. The CDR3 sequence is 13 residues long. Deletions cut 6 bases from V and 5 bases from J, with 13 bases between. The germline V gene has CDR1 SGHAT and CDR2 FQDESV (reference sequence). The CDR3 spells CASSGRGGTEAFF. Written as DNA, the CDR3 is TGTGCCAGCAGTGGTCGGGGAGGGACTGAAGCTTTCTTT.

The J gene is TRBJ1-1, the V gene TRBV9, with D maybe TRBD1 (5 bases). The CDR3 runs 16 residues. CDR1 and CDR2 (germline): SGDLS, YYNGEE. Trimming took off 0 bases at V and 1 base at J, with 13 bases between the two ends. CDR3 coding DNA: TGTGCCAGCAGCGTAGGGGGCGGGGCCCGGAACACTGAAGCTTTCTTT. Residues: CASSVGGGARNTEAFF.

This sequence joins TRBV2 and TRBJ1-3; 8 bases agree with TRBD1. Trimming cost V 6 bases and J 7 bases; bases outside gene matches: 8. Germline V gene sequence: CDR1 SNHLY, CDR2 FYNNEI. The CDR3 covers 14 residues. The CDR3 spells CASSGGTGVNTIYF. The CDR3 bases are TGTGCCAGCAGCGGCGGGACAGGAGTTAACACCATATATTTT.

The V call is TRBV20-1, the J call TRBJ1-1; D unresolved. Trimming pared 5 bases from V and 1 base from J, leaving 5 bases between. This CDR3 region has 11 residues. Germline V gene data show CDR1 as DFQATT and CDR2 as SNEGSKA (reference sequence). The CDR3 DNA is TGCAGTGCTCCGGAGAACACTGAAGCTTTCTTT. As protein: CSAPENTEAFF.

The gene calls are TRBV12-3 or TRBV12-4 and TRBJ2-2, with 8 bases that match TRBD2. The length of the CDR3 is 13 residues. V gave up 11 bases and J gave up 8 bases; unmatched junction bases: 10. The chain's CDR3 is CAAWAGGGGELFF. The CDR3, as DNA: TGTGCCGCCTGGGCGGGGGGAGGAGGGGAGCTGTTTTTT.